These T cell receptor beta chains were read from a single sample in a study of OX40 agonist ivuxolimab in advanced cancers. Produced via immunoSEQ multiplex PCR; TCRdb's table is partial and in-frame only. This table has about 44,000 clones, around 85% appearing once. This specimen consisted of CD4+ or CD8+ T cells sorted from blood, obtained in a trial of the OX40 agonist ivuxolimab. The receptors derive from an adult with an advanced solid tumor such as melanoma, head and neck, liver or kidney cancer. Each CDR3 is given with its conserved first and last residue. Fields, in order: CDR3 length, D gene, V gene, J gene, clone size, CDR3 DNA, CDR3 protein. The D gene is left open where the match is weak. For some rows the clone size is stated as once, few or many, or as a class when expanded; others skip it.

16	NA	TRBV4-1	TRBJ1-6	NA	TGCGCCAGCAGCCAAGAAGGGGTTCTTCTAAATTCACCCCTCCACTTT	CASSQEGVLLNSPLHF
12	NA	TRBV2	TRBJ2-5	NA	TGTGCCAGCAGTCGACAGGGGCGGGAGCAGTACTTC	CASSRQGREQYF
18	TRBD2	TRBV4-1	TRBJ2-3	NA	TGCGCCAGCAGCCCGGGACTAGCGGGAGCCCTTAGCACAGATACGCAGTATTTT	CASSPGLAGALSTDTQYF
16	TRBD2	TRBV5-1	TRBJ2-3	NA	TGCGCCAGCAGCTTTTTAGCGGGGCTGATGGCAGATACGCAGTATTTT	CASSFLAGLMADTQYF
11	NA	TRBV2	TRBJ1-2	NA	TGTGCCAGCAACGGGGGCTATGGCTACACCTTC	CASNGGYGYTF
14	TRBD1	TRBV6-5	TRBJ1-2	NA	TGTGCCAGCCGACGGGACAGGGTAAACTATGGCTACACCTTC	CASRRDRVNYGYTF
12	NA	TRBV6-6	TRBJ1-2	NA	TGTGCCAGCAGCTTTACGAACTATGGCTACACCTTC	CASSFTNYGYTF
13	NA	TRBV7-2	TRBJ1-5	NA	TGTGCCAGCAGCCCCGCCAGGGATCAGCCCCAGCATTTT	CASSPARDQPQHF
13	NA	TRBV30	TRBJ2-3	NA	TGTGCCTGGAGTGCACAGGGCACAGATACGCAGTATTTT	CAWSAQGTDTQYF
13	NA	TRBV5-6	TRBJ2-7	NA	TGTGCCAGCAGCTCCCGGGCCTCCTACGAGCAGTACTTC	CASSSRASYEQYF
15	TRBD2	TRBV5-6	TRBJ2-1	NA	TGTGCCAGCAGCTTGGGGCCTAGCGGGACCGGTGAGCAGTTCTTC	CASSLGPSGTGEQFF
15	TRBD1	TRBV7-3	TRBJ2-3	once	TGTGCCAGCAGCTTAAGGACAGGGGCAACAGATACGCAGTATTTT	CASSLRTGATDTQYF
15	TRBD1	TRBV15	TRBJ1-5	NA	TGTGCCACCAGCCTCCGGGACAGGAACAATCAGCCCCAGCATTTT	CATSLRDRNNQPQHF
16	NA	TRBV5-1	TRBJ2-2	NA	TGCGCCAGCAGCTTAGACCCGGGAGTTTACACCGGGGAGCTGTTTTTT	CASSLDPGVYTGELFF
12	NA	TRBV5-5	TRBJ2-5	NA	TGTGCCAGCAGCCCTCAGCAAGAGACCCAGTACTTC	CASSPQQETQYF
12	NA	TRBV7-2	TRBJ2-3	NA	TGTGCCAGCAGCTCGTACGGAGATACGCAGTATTTT	CASSSYGDTQYF
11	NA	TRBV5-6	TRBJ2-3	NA	TGTGCCAGCAGCTCGACTACGGATCCGGATTTT	CASSSTTDPDF
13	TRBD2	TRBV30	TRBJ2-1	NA	TGTGCCTGGAGTTCGAGGGCGGGAGGGTTTCAGTTCTTC	CAWSSRAGGFQFF
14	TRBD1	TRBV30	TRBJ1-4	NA	TGTGCCTGGAGCTACAGGGGCGCAGGGGAAAAACTGTTTTTT	CAWSYRGAGEKLFF